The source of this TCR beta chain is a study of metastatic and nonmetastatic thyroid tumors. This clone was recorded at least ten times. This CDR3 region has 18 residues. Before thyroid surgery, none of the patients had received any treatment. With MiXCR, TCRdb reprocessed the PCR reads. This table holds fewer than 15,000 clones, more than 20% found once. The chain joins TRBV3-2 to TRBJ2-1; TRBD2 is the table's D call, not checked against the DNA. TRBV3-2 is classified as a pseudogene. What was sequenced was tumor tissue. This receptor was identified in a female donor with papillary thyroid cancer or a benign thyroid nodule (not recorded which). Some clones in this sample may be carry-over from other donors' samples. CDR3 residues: CASSHTSGGASSYNEQFF. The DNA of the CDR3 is TGTGCCAGCAGCCACACTAGCGGGGGGGCCAGCTCCTACAATGAGCAGTTCTTC.